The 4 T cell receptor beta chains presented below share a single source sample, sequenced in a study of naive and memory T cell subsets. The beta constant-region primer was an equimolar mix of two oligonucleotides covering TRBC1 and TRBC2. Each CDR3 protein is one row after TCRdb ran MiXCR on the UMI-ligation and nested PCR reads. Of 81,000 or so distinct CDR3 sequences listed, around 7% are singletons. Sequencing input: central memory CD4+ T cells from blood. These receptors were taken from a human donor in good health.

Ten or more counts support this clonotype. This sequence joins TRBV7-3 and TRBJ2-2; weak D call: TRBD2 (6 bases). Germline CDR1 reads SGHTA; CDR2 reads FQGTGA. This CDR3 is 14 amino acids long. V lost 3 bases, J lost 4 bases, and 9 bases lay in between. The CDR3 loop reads CASSLGGGTGELFF. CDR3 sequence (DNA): TGTGCCAGCAGCTTGGGGGGAGGCACCGGGGAGCTGTTTTTT.

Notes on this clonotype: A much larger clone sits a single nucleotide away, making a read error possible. Here the CDR3 DNA reads TGTACCAGCAGCTTTAGGGGCGACCGCCGGGTCTTC. Its protein is CTSSFRGDRRVF. The rearrangement uses TRBV11-2 and TRBJ2-1, with D perhaps matching TRBD1 (5 bases). Germline CDR1 is SGHAT and CDR2 is FQNNGV. The CDR3 covers 12 residues. The full variable domain, completed using reference TRBV11-2 and TRBJ2-1, is EAGVAQSPRYKIIEKRQSVAFWCNPISGHATLYWYQQILGQGPKLLIQFQNNGVVDDSQLPKDRFSAERLKGVDSTLKIQPAKLEDSAVYLCTSSFRGDRRVFGPGTRLTVL.

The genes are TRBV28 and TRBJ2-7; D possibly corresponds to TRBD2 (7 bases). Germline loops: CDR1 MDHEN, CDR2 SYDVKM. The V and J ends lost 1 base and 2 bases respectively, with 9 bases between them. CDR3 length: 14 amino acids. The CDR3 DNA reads TGTGCCAGCAGTTTATCGGGGGGCCCCTACGAGCAGTACTTC. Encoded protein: CASSLSGGPYEQYF. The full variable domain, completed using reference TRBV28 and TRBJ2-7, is DVKVTQSSRYLVKRTGEKVFLECVQDMDHENMFWYRQDPGLGLRLIYFSYDVKMKEKGDIPEGYSVSREKKERFSLILESASTNQTSMYLCASSLSGGPYEQYFGPGTRLTVT.

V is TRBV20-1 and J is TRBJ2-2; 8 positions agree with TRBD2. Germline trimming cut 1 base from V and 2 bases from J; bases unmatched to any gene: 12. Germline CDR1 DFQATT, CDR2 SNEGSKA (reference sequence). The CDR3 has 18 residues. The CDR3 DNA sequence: TGCAGTGCTAGAGGCAGGGGAAGCGGGGGCCTAAACACCGGGGAGCTGTTTTTT. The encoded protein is CSARGRGSGGLNTGELFF.